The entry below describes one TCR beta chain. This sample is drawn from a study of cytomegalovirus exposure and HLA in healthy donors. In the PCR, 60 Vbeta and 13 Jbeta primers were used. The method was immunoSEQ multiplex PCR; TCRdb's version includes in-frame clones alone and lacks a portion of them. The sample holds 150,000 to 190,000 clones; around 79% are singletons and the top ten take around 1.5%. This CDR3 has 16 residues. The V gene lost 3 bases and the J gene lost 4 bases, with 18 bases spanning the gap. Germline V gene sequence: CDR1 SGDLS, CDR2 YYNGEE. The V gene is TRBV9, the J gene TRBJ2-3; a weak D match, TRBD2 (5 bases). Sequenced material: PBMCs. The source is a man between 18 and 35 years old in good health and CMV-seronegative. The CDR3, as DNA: TGTGCCAGCAGCGCCGAGGGCGGGTCCGGGCCAGATACGCAGTATTTT. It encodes CASSAEGGSGPDTQYF.